This T cell receptor (beta chain) is from a study of blood T cells in healthy people across ages. Study results and caveats: Diversity of TCR beta correlated strongly with naive T cell percentage. Whereas aged donors had fewer naive CD4+ cells, long-lived donors had more of them and higher diversity.

Healthy individuals of Caucasian origin from Russia, aged about 6 to 95, served as donors. Isolated PBMCs totaled at least 6.5 million in each sample. Trimming removed 2 bases from V and 2 bases from J, with 27 bases in between. Germline V gives CDR1 MNHNS, CDR2 SASEGT. The CDR3 totals 20 residues. A second 7 to 11 cycle PCR used barcoded and J-beta primers. TCRdb used MiXCR to reprocess the 5' RACE reads, holding one entry per CDR3 protein. The sample consists of approximately 670,000 distinct CDR3 sequences, less than 45% of them appearing once. This clonotype has more than one count but fewer than ten. The antigen remains undetermined.

This TCR was sampled from an elderly man in good health. The chain is built from TRBV6-1 and TRBJ2-5, with D perhaps matching TRBD2 (6 bases). Sequencing input: blood. The CDR3 is CASSEPLLGFPPGEQETQYF. DNA of the CDR3: TGTGCCAGCAGTGAACCACTTCTAGGATTTCCTCCGGGGGAACAAGAGACCCAGTACTTC.